These 19 T cell receptor beta chains came from one sample sequenced in a study of T-cell reconstitution after alpha-beta-depleted transplantation in children (TCRdb year 2016). Library method: PCR. The listed sequencing device is Illumina HiSeq 2500. To normalize quantification of the TCRbeta repertoire, the TCR libraries were built with molecular barcoding that relied on unique molecular identifiers. TCRdb reprocessing: public reads trimmed at Q25 with fastp, clones called with MiXCR, in-frame beta chains kept. Each record represents a unique CDR3 protein, reported with the most common genes and DNA among its rows. The sample table shows 350,000 to 400,000 distinct CDR3 sequences, and approximately 12% are seen once. In total, the top ten clones hold roughly 4.3% of the sample. Sequenced material: PBMCs, taken from the stem cell graft. All receptors derive from a human donor who donated a stem cell graft to a child with Fanconi anemia.

This clonotype was seen only a few times. The V call is TRBV28, the J call TRBJ2-3, with 10 bases identical to TRBD1. Germline V gives CDR1 MDHEN, CDR2 SYDVKM. V lost 1 base to trimming and J lost 0 bases; unmatched junction nucleotides: 10. The CDR3 runs to 19 residues. This CDR3 reads CASSLFRDRTGGSTDTQYF. The CDR3, as DNA: TGTGCCAGCAGTTTATTCAGGGATAGGACAGGGGGAAGCACAGATACGCAGTATTTT.

The gene calls are TRBV12-3 or TRBV12-4 and TRBJ2-1; 8 nucleotides line up with TRBD2. This CDR3 is built from 15 residues. Losses at the gene ends were 4 bases for V and 5 bases for J; bases not matched to a gene: 7. CDR3 region: CASSSPGGPDNEQFF. DNA of the CDR3: TGTGCCAGCAGTTCCCCGGGGGGGCCCGACAATGAGCAGTTCTTC.

There are many counts of this clonotype. The chain has TRBV20-1 and TRBJ1-5, with TRBD1 as a possible D gene (6 bases). CDR1 DFQATT and CDR2 SNEGSKA come from the germline V gene (reference sequence). The CDR3 loop spans 15 amino acids. V lost 0 bases, J lost 6 bases, and 15 bases lay in between. DNA of the CDR3: TGCAGTGCTAGAGAGGGGGCTCGAGGGGGTCAGCCCCAGCATTTT. This codes for CSAREGARGGQPQHF.

The chain has TRBV29-1 and TRBJ1-4; perhaps TRBD1 as D (5 bases). The CDR3 runs to 13 residues. Trimming stripped 4 bases from V and 7 bases from J, with 13 bases between. Germline V gene lookup returns CDR1 SQVTM and CDR2 ANQGSEA. CDR3 loop: CSVGTGPGEKLFF. CDR3 coding DNA: TGCAGCGTTGGCACGGGGCCGGGTGAAAAACTGTTTTTT. The full variable domain, rest sourced from reference TRBV29-1 and TRBJ1-4, is SAVISQKPSRDICQRGTSLTIQCQVDSQVTMMFWYRQQPGQSLTLIATANQGSEATYESGFVIDKFPISRPNLTFSTLTVSNMSPEDSSIYLCSVGTGPGEKLFFGSGTQLSVL.

This clonotype was detected many times. V gene TRBV5-1 combines with J gene TRBJ1-1; D call uncertain. V was shortened by 4 bases and J by 1 base, with 11 bases between the two germline ends. Per germline, CDR1 SGHRS and CDR2 YFSETQ. The CDR3 loop spans 14 amino acids. As DNA, the CDR3 is TGCGCCAGCAGCCCGCAGGATCCGAACACTGAAGCTTTCTTT. It yields the protein CASSPQDPNTEAFF.

For the CDR3, the DNA is TGCGCCAGCAGCCAACCCGGACAGGGCCTTTCTGGCTACACCTTC. It encodes CASSQPGQGLSGYTF. V usage is TRBV4-1 and J usage is TRBJ1-2; 8 bases are a match to TRBD1. The CDR3 length is 15 residues. The junction had 9 bases not matched to a gene; V was cut back by 2 bases and J by 7 bases. Germline V CDR1 and CDR2: MGHRA, YSYEKL.

This clonotype turned up a few times. The chain carries TRBV20-1 and TRBJ1-2; TRBD1 agrees at 8 bases. Germline assignment: CDR1 DFQATT and CDR2 SNEGSKA (reference sequence). The CDR3 runs to 15 residues. Trimming removed 0 bases from V and 6 bases from J; junction bases left unmatched: 9. The CDR3 loop is CSARDEDRARNGYTF. The CDR3 DNA reads as TGCAGTGCTAGAGATGAGGACAGGGCCCGGAATGGCTACACCTTC.

V usage is TRBV5-1 and J usage is TRBJ1-1; 8 bases fit TRBD1. This CDR3 spans 15 amino acids. The junction had 10 bases not matched to a gene; V was cut back by 1 base and J by 8 bases. The germline CDR1 and CDR2 sequences are SGHRS and YFSETQ. The CDR3: CASSLQPVRGREAFF. Written as DNA, the CDR3 is TGCGCCAGCAGCTTGCAACCCGTCAGGGGGCGCGAAGCTTTCTTT.

This clonotype was seen many times. This rearrangement joins TRBV10-2 to TRBJ2-1; TRBD1 matches at 10 bases. The CDR3 totals 16 residues. V was pared by 7 bases and J by 8 bases, with 14 bases of the junction left unmatched. Looked up from germline, CDR1 is WSHSY and CDR2 is SAAADI. This CDR3 reads CASTRGKGTGDDEQFF. As DNA, the CDR3 is TGCGCCAGCACGCGGGGGAAGGGGACAGGGGATGATGAGCAGTTCTTC.

This clonotype was detected many times. CDR3 protein: CASSLGRGNNQPQHF. The CDR3 DNA reads as TGTGCCAGCTCCCTGGGCAGGGGGAACAATCAGCCCCAGCATTTT. The chain has TRBV18 and TRBJ1-5; 7 bases are a match to TRBD1. Germline trimming cut 6 bases from V and 3 bases from J; bases unmatched to any gene: 8. This CDR3 has 15 amino acids. Germline V gives CDR1 KGHSH, CDR2 LQKENI.

V usage is TRBV5-1 and J usage is TRBJ2-2; D is unclear. The V gene's germline CDR1 is SGHRS and CDR2 YFSETQ. CDR3 length: 15 amino acids. Trimming pared 2 bases from V and 0 bases from J, leaving 8 bases between. The CDR3 protein is CASSFKAPNTGELFF. The CDR3 coding sequence is TGCGCCAGCAGCTTTAAGGCCCCGAACACCGGGGAGCTGTTTTTT.

This clonotype was seen at least ten times. The chain uses TRBV4-3 and TRBJ2-3, with D possibly TRBD2 on 6 matching bases. This CDR3 spans 15 amino acids. The germline gives CDR1 LGHNA, CDR2 YSLEER. Between the trimmed V and J ends, which lost 4 bases and 4 bases, there was a span of 15 bases. The CDR3 sequence: CASSLDAGSADTQYF. Here the CDR3 DNA reads TGCGCCAGCAGCCTAGACGCGGGGTCCGCAGATACGCAGTATTTT.

This sequence joins TRBV20-1 and TRBJ2-3; 7 nucleotides match TRBD1. Germline V gene data show CDR1 as DFQATT and CDR2 as SNEGSKA (reference sequence). The junction had 5 bases not matched to a gene; V was cut back by 0 bases and J by 2 bases. The CDR3 covers 15 residues. CDR3 protein: CSARDKRGPTDTQYF. CDR3 in DNA: TGCAGTGCTAGAGATAAAAGGGGGCCCACAGATACGCAGTATTTT.

CDR3 nucleotide sequence: TGTGCCAGCAGTTTAGACGGTCGGGGGGAGCTGTTTTTT. It is translated as CASSLDGRGELFF. This chain connects TRBV12-3 or TRBV12-4 to TRBJ2-2, with D uncertain. V was cut by 1 base and J by 8 bases, with 8 bases left in between. The CDR3 is 13 residues long.

This clonotype was counted between two and nine times. The genes are TRBV3-1 and TRBJ2-3, with 10 bases aligning to TRBD2. The CDR3 runs to 16 residues. The V and J ends lost 5 bases and 3 bases, in that order; junction bases with no gene match: 8. Per germline, CDR1 LGHDT and CDR2 YNNKEL (reference sequence). CDR3 in DNA: TGTGCCAGCAGCTTCTTTAGCGGGGGGAAGACAGATACGCAGTATTTT. Translating it yields CASSFFSGGKTDTQYF.

The V call is TRBV7-2, the J call TRBJ2-5; 7 bases match TRBD2. The junction had 3 bases not matched to a gene; V was cut back by 1 base and J by 7 bases. Germline V gene data show CDR1 as SGHTA and CDR2 as FQGNSA. The CDR3 consists of 13 residues. The CDR3 nucleotides read TGTGCCAGCAGCTTAGAGAGCGGGGCGACCCAGTACTTC. Protein product: CASSLESGATQYF.

The chain links TRBV29-1 to TRBJ1-1; the D gene is possibly TRBD1 (6 bases). Trimming left V 6 bases short and J 0 bases short, with 8 bases between. Germline assignment: CDR1 SQVTM and CDR2 ANQGSEA. The CDR3 has 12 amino acids. As DNA, the CDR3 is TGCAGCGTACAGGGTATGAACACTGAAGCTTTCTTT. Its protein is CSVQGMNTEAFF.

The chain is built from TRBV5-1 and TRBJ1-1; D gene unclear. V gave up 1 base and J gave up 0 bases, with 16 bases separating them. In germline, CDR1 is SGHRS, CDR2 YFSETQ. The CDR3 has 17 amino acids. DNA for the CDR3: TGCGCCAGCAGCTTGCAGCCCGGCGGGCGGATGAACACTGAAGCTTTCTTT. It specifies CASSLQPGGRMNTEAFF.

The sample holds one count of this clonotype. The chain couples TRBV10-1 to TRBJ2-3; D is perhaps TRBD1 (5 bases). Germline V lookup: CDR1 WNHNN, CDR2 SYGVQD (reference sequence). This CDR3 region has 15 residues. V was pared by 5 bases and J by 5 bases, with 17 bases between. CDR3 sequence reads: CASSPDSTAKDTQYF. CDR3 DNA sequence: TGCGCCAGCAGTCCTGACAGTACGGCAAAAGATACGCAGTATTTT.